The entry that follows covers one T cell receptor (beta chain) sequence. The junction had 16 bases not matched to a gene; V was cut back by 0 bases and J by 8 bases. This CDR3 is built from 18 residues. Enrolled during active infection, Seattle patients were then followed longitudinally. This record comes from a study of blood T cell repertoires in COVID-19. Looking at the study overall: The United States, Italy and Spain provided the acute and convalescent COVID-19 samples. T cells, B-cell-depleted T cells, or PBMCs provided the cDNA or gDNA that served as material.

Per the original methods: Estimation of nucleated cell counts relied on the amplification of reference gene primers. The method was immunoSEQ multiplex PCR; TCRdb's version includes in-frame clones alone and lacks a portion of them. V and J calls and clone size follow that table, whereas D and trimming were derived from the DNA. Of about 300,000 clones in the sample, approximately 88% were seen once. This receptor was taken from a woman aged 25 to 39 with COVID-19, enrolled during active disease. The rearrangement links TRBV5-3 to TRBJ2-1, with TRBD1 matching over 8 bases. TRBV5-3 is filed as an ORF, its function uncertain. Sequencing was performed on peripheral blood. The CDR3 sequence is CARSLGGDPQGEFDEQFF. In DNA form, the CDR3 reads TGTGCCAGAAGCTTGGGAGGAGACCCACAGGGGGAGTTCGATGAGCAGTTCTTC.